Listed here is a single T cell receptor (beta chain). Antigen: not known. These data originate in a study of STAT3 mutations in large granular lymphocyte leukemia. Study-wide background: Canonical activating STAT3 mutations were detected in roughly half of the longitudinally sequenced T-LGLL patients.

Each sample's TCRbeta library yielded on average about 40,773 productive templates. Generated by immunoSEQ multiplex PCR, the TCRdb table keeps only in-frame clones and is missing some. The table records roughly 40,000 clones, roughly 90% of them present only once. Regarding the study as a whole: In some patients, a small highly pathogenic clone possibly went undetected. Every T-LGLL patient had at least one immunodominant TCRbeta clonotype.

With 1 base clipped from V and 4 bases from J, the junction kept 7 bases outside the gene matches. The V gene's germline CDR1 is LGHNA and CDR2 YNFKEQ. This CDR3 is built from 17 residues. Sequencing used PBMCs. This chain uses TRBV4-2 with TRBJ2-5; 12 bases agree with TRBD2. The TCR comes from a human donor with T large granular lymphocyte leukemia. Some clones in this sample may be carry-over from other donors' samples. CDR3 region: CASSQGDLAGGPETQYF. The CDR3 coding sequence is TGTGCCAGCAGCCAAGGGGACCTAGCGGGGGGGCCAGAGACCCAGTACTTC.